The sequence of this T cell receptor (beta chain) was determined in a study of cytomegalovirus exposure and HLA in healthy donors. On the study more broadly: In a later analysis, it was reported that the roughly 130 validation repertoires had been produced on the same platform as the 550 to 700 repertoires belonging to the first cohort. Whole-study results and caveats: Over 150 TCR beta chains were listed as cytomegalovirus-associated.

CDR3 length: 15 residues. With 4 bases removed from V and 9 bases from J, the gap between germline ends came to 19 bases. Germline CDR1 MNHEY, CDR2 SVGAGI. Assay used: immunoSEQ multiplex PCR; TCRdb lists only in-frame clones, some missing. Among tens of thousands of clones listed, nearly 95% were seen once. Regarding this clone: As yet, its antigen is unknown.

The receptor was derived from a woman between 18 and 29 years old in good health and CMV-seronegative. The V call is TRBV6-5, the J call TRBJ2-1, with TRBD2 as a possible D gene (6 bases). Sample: PBMCs. The CDR3 region is CASSSTLASLGEQFF. As DNA, the CDR3 is TGTGCCAGCAGTTCCACCCTAGCGTCCCTCGGTGAGCAGTTCTTC.